The rows below give T cell receptor beta chains drawn from one sample of a study of T cell repertoires in aging, cancer and after chemotherapy. TCRdb analysed the multiplex PCR reads with MiXCR anew, one entry per CDR3 protein. The table shows about 1,200 distinct CDR3 sequences, with about 22% occurring only once. Sequenced material: blood. All receptors derive from a human donor with a blood cancer. CDR3s include the opening cysteine and the closing phenylalanine or tryptophan. D genes are given only for firm matches. Clone size appears in some rows only: once, few, many, or a class for an expanded clone.

>TRBV6-5|TRBJ2-1|large|TRBD1
CASSTRDSDSYNEQFF
TGTGCCAGCAGTACCAGGGACAGCGACTCCTACAATGAGCAGTTCTTC
>TRBV27|TRBJ1-6|medium-sized|-
CASSLGPNSPLHF
TGTGCCAGCAGTTTGGGGCCTAATTCACCCCTCCACTTT
>TRBV18|TRBJ2-7|medium-sized|TRBD1
CASSPPSGQGTYEQYF
TGTGCCAGCTCACCACCGTCAGGACAGGGAACCTACGAGCAGTACTTC
>TRBV7-2|TRBJ1-5|-|-
CASSPQGNQPQHF
TGTGCCAGCAGCCCCCAAGGCAATCAGCCCCAGCATTTT
>TRBV30|TRBJ2-7|large|-
CAWDASGSYEQYF
TGTGCCTGGGATGCGTCTGGCTCCTACGAGCAGTACTTC
>TRBV7-2|TRBJ2-1|-|TRBD2
CASSLELAGGGEQFF
TGTGCCAGCAGCTTAGAACTAGCGGGAGGAGGTGAGCAGTTCTTC
>TRBV19|TRBJ2-7|large|-
CASSKEGNSYEQYF
TGTGCCAGTAGTAAGGAGGGGAATTCCTACGAGCAGTACTTC
>TRBV13|TRBJ2-7|large|-
CASSPNSYEQYF
TGTGCCAGCAGTCCTAACAGTTACGAGCAGTACTTC
>TRBV6-1|TRBJ1-1|medium-sized|-
CASNPRRQPNTEAFF
TGTGCCAGCAACCCACGAAGGCAACCGAACACTGAAGCTTTCTTT
>TRBV7-6|TRBJ2-1|medium-sized|TRBD2
CASSFLAGGPSSYNEQFF
TGTGCCAGCAGCTTCTTAGCGGGAGGGCCAAGCTCCTACAATGAGCAGTTCTTC
>TRBV7-9|TRBJ2-7|-|-
CASSPRGALTYEQYF
TGTGCCAGCAGTCCCCGGGGAGCTTTAACCTACGAGCAGTACTTC
>TRBV15|TRBJ2-1|medium-sized|-
CATSRPRTQGYNEQFF
TGTGCCACCAGCAGGCCAAGGACCCAAGGATACAATGAGCAGTTCTTC
>TRBV11-3|TRBJ1-6|large|-
CASSLRVENSPLHF
TGTGCCAGCAGTCTTAGGGTAGAGAATTCACCCCTCCACTTT
>TRBV27|TRBJ2-4|few|TRBD2
CASSPLAGPPWGIQYF
TGTGCCAGCAGTCCTCTAGCGGGACCCCCCTGGGGCATTCAGTACTTC
>TRBV19|TRBJ1-4|large|-
CASSILVANNEKLFF
TGTGCCAGTAGTATCCTTGTGGCCAATAATGAAAAACTGTTTTTT
>TRBV27|TRBJ2-7|medium-sized|TRBD2
CASTVSGGGEQYF
TGTGCCAGCACGGTTTCGGGAGGAGGGGAGCAGTACTTC
>TRBV27|TRBJ1-5|large|-
CASSWGEGQPQHF
TGTGCCAGCAGTTGGGGGGAAGGGCAGCCCCAGCATTTT
>TRBV6-6|TRBJ1-1|medium-sized|TRBD1
CASSLKGGGIVYTEAFF
TGTGCCAGCAGTTTGAAAGGGGGCGGGATTGTTTACACTGAAGCTTTCTTT
>TRBV6-5|TRBJ1-3|-|-
CASSYSTAGNTIYF
TGTGCCAGCAGTTACTCGACAGCTGGAAACACCATATATTTT
>TRBV6-5|TRBJ1-5|-|-
CASPRPQYSNQPQHF
TGTGCCAGCCCCCGGCCACAGTATAGCAATCAGCCCCAGCATTTT
>TRBV2|TRBJ1-6|few|-
CASRATGRGTAYNSPLHF
TGTGCCAGCAGGGCCACTGGGAGGGGGACCGCCTATAATTCACCCCTCCACTTT
>TRBV5-1|TRBJ2-5|medium-sized|-
CASSLEWQSKTQYF
TGCGCCAGCAGCTTGGAGTGGCAGTCGAAGACCCAGTACTTC
>TRBV5-1|TRBJ2-3|medium-sized|-
CASSGSTRVTDTQYF
TGCGCCAGCAGCGGAAGCACACGAGTGACAGATACGCAGTATTTT
>TRBV20-1|TRBJ2-7|-|-
CSATPGQGSYEQYF
TGCAGTGCTACCCCGGGACAAGGCTCCTACGAGCAGTACTTC
>TRBV11-3|TRBJ1-2|few|-
CASSLTATYGYTF
TGTGCCAGCAGCTTAACCGCAACCTATGGCTACACCTTC
>TRBV5-1|TRBJ2-1|few|TRBD1
CASSLTGTGTGANEQFF
TGCGCCAGCAGCCTAACTGGGACCGGGACAGGGGCCAATGAGCAGTTCTTC
>TRBV19|TRBJ2-7|-|-
CALAEPGAEQYF
TGTGCCTTAGCAGAGCCCGGGGCCGAGCAGTACTTC
>TRBV20-1|TRBJ1-5|-|-
CSARGFGQPRHF
TGCAGTGCCAGGGGTTTCGGGCAGCCCCGGCATTTT
>TRBV2|TRBJ1-6|-|-
CASSEGRSYRDNSPLHF
TGTGCCAGCAGTGAGGGAAGGTCGTACAGGGATAATTCACCCCTCCACTTT
>TRBV19|TRBJ1-1|large|-
CASSVRVGRAEAFF
TGTGCCAGTTCAGTACGTGTGGGACGGGCTGAAGCTTTCTTT
>TRBV5-4|TRBJ2-2|medium-sized|TRBD2
CASSLPRGGETGELFF
TGTGCCAGCAGCTTGCCTCGCGGGGGGGAAACCGGGGAGCTGTTTTTT
>TRBV11-2|TRBJ2-5|medium-sized|-
CASSFRRSQETQYF
TGTGCCAGCAGCTTTCGACGGTCCCAAGAGACCCAGTACTTC
>TRBV7-6|TRBJ2-1|few|TRBD2
CASSLRTSGTYNEQFF
TGTGCCAGCAGCCTTCGAACTAGCGGGACCTACAATGAGCAGTTCTTC
>TRBV12-3/TRBV12-4|TRBJ1-5|few|TRBD1
CASRKGGDQPQHF
TGTGCCAGCAGAAAAGGGGGCGATCAGCCCCAGCATTTT
>TRBV2|TRBJ2-1|-|TRBD1
CASKGTVDSYNEQFF
TGTGCCAGCAAGGGGACAGTAGACTCCTACAATGAGCAGTTCTTC
>TRBV18|TRBJ2-1|large|-
CASSPQRVTEILVF
TGTGCCAGCTCACCACAACGGGTTACCGAAATTTTGGTCTTC
>TRBV12-3/TRBV12-4|TRBJ1-1|few|-
CASRTGWGFNTEAFF
TGTGCCAGCAGAACCGGGTGGGGGTTCAACACTGAAGCTTTCTTT
>TRBV6-6|TRBJ1-1|medium-sized|-
CASSPVLRNTEAFF
TGTGCCAGCAGCCCGGTACTTCGGAACACTGAAGCTTTCTTT
>TRBV18|TRBJ1-2|large|TRBD1
CASSPPQGLYGYTF
TGTGCCAGCTCACCACCACAGGGGTTATATGGCTACACCTTC
>TRBV5-6|TRBJ2-2|-|TRBD1
CASSPKGADNANTGELFF
TGTGCCAGCAGCCCCAAGGGGGCAGACAACGCGAACACCGGGGAGCTGTTTTTT
>TRBV6-1|TRBJ1-1|-|-
CASSGGYMNTEAFF
TGTGCCAGCAGCGGGGGGTACATGAACACTGAAGCTTTCTTT
>TRBV5-4|TRBJ1-2|medium-sized|-
CASSLDLQARGYTF
TGTGCCAGCAGCTTGGATCTGCAGGCGAGAGGCTACACCTTC
>TRBV5-6|TRBJ1-1|-|-
CASRREWTVNTEAFF
TGTGCCAGCCGTCGAGAATGGACGGTGAACACTGAAGCTTTCTTT
>TRBV7-9|TRBJ2-1|medium-sized|-
CASSDIHNEQFF
TGTGCCAGCAGCGATATCCACAATGAGCAGTTCTTC
>TRBV11-2|TRBJ2-6|few|-
CASSLGAGGANVLTF
TGTGCCAGCAGCTTAGGGGCAGGGGGGGCCAACGTCCTGACTTTC
>TRBV19|TRBJ2-7|medium-sized|-
CASSIDFAPGAEQYF
TGTGCCAGTAGTATAGATTTTGCGCCCGGGGCCGAGCAGTACTTC